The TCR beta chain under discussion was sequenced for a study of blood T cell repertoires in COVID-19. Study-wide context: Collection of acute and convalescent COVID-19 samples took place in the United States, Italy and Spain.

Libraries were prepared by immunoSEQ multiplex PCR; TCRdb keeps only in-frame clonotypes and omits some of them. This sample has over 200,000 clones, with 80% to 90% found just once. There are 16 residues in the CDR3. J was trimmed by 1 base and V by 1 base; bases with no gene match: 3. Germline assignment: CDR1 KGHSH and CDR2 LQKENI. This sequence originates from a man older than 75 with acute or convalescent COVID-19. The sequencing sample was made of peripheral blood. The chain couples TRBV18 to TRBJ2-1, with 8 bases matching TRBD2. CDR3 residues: CASSPRREASYNEQFF. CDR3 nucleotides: TGTGCCAGCTCACCACGGCGGGAGGCTTCCTACAATGAGCAGTTCTTC.